This T cell receptor (beta chain) was recovered during a study of technical replicates of blood from several donors. Trimming shortened V by 5 bases and J by 4 bases, and 8 bases separated the two germline ends. The CDR3 spans 12 residues. The germline V gene encodes CDR1 SGDLS and CDR2 YYNGEE. Using immunoSEQ multiplex PCR, the repertoire was profiled, and TCRdb retains in-frame clones only, with some absent. The top ten clones hold approximately 0.25% of a sample with about 85,000 clones, about 95% of them seen once. The sequence was obtained from a human donor in good health. This chain uses TRBV9 with TRBJ2-3; TRBD2 might be the D (5 bases). Sequenced material: T cells isolated from PBMCs. The CDR3 nucleotides are TGTGCCAGCAGAGCGGAGGCAGATACGCAGTATTTT. Its translation is CASRAEADTQYF.